Below are 32 T cell receptor beta chains sequenced from a single sample in a study of T cells in Graves' hyperthyroidism and ophthalmopathy. Template material for amplifying TCR beta CDR3 regions consisted of RNA transcripts. Carried out on the TCR CDR3, a first-round RT-PCR used the HTBI primer set. TCRdb used MiXCR to reprocess the multiplex PCR reads, holding one entry per CDR3 protein. The data show about 260,000 distinct CDR3 sequences, about a sixth seen once. Sequenced material: blood. Every receptor here comes from a woman under 30 with Graves' ophthalmopathy.

This clonotype was observed at least ten times. This rearrangement joins TRBV28 to TRBJ2-7; D might be TRBD2 (5 bases). The V and J ends lost 7 bases and 3 bases respectively, with 13 bases between them. Germline-derived CDR1 and CDR2 are MDHEN and SYDVKM. The CDR3 has 13 residues. The chain's CDR3 is CASNSPGFYEQYF. CDR3 coding DNA: TGTGCCAGCAACTCCCCGGGATTCTACGAGCAGTACTTC.

This clonotype occurred many times. The chain employs TRBV7-2 and TRBJ1-4; tentatively, D is TRBD1 (6 bases). Germline V gene data show CDR1 as SGHTA and CDR2 as FQGNSA. The CDR3 runs to 15 residues. Trimming removed 5 bases from V and 0 bases from J, with 10 bases in between. The CDR3: CASSTTGTTNEKLFF. In DNA, the CDR3 is TGTGCCAGCAGCACAACAGGGACAACTAATGAAAAACTGTTTTTT.

This clonotype was recorded many times. V and J are TRBV7-9 and TRBJ1-1; possibly TRBD1 for D (5 bases). This CDR3 spans 16 amino acids. With 4 bases removed from V and 2 bases from J, the gap between germline ends came to 17 bases. CDR1 is SEHNR and CDR2 is FQNEAQ in the germline V gene (reference sequence). This CDR3 is CASSSFTVRGNTEAFF. The CDR3 region has the DNA TGTGCCAGCAGCTCATTTACAGTGAGGGGAAACACTGAAGCTTTCTTT.

The genes are TRBV20-1 and TRBJ1-1; no reliable D call. Germline V gene lookup returns CDR1 DFQATT and CDR2 SNEGSKA (reference sequence). The CDR3 is made up of 12 amino acids. V lost 0 bases and J lost 10, with 12 bases in between. CDR3 nucleotides: TGCAGTGCTAGAGATCTATCATGGGGAGCTTTCTTT. Translation: CSARDLSWGAFF.

This clonotype showed up many times. V usage is TRBV9 and J usage is TRBJ1-1; 8 bases align to TRBD1. V lost 0 bases, J lost 3 bases, and 1 base stayed unmatched. The CDR3 is 14 residues long. CDR1 and CDR2 from the germline V gene are SGDLS and YYNGEE. CDR3 in DNA: TGTGCCAGCAGCGTAGCAGGGGGCTACACTGAAGCTTTCTTT. The encoded protein is CASSVAGGYTEAFF. Together with reference TRBV9 and TRBJ1-1, the CDR3 gives the full variable domain: DSGVTQTPKHLITATGQRVTLRCSPRSGDLSVYWYQQSLDQGLQFLIQYYNGEERAKGNILERFSAQQFPDLHSELNLSSLELGDSALYFCASSVAGGYTEAFFGQGTRLTVV.

The V and J genes are TRBV7-9 and TRBJ2-1, with 9 bases identical to TRBD2. CDR1 SEHNR and CDR2 FQNEAQ come from the germline V gene (reference sequence). This CDR3 is built from 15 residues. V shed 4 bases, J shed 8 bases, and the junction held 9 bases outside the gene matches. Here the CDR3 DNA reads TGTGCCAGCAGCTCTACCCTCAGCGGGAGGTATGAGCAGTTCTTC. Amino acid sequence: CASSSTLSGRYEQFF.

This clonotype was recorded many times. This rearrangement joins TRBV19 to TRBJ1-1, with D possibly TRBD1 on 6 matching bases. Trimming stripped 6 bases from V and 5 bases from J, with 19 bases between. This CDR3 is 15 amino acids long. The germline V gene encodes CDR1 LNHDA and CDR2 SQIVND (reference sequence). The CDR3 loop reads CASSDMTGRMTEAFF. CDR3 DNA: TGTGCCAGTAGCGATATGACAGGACGAATGACTGAAGCTTTCTTT.

The chain links TRBV7-2 to TRBJ2-1, with 11 bases aligning to TRBD2. From germline, CDR1 is SGHTA and CDR2 FQGNSA. The CDR3 is 16 residues long. J was trimmed by 9 bases and V by 5 bases; bases with no gene match: 12. CDR3 nucleotides: TGTGCCAGCAGCCTCCCGGGTAGCGGGAGGGCGAGTGAGCAGTTCTTC. The encoded protein is CASSLPGSGRASEQFF.

This clonotype was detected ten times or more. This rearrangement joins TRBV3-1 to TRBJ2-7; D is unclear. The germline gives CDR1 LGHDT, CDR2 YNNKEL (reference sequence). The CDR3 runs 15 residues. V was shortened by 0 bases and J by 2 bases, with 11 bases between the two germline ends. The CDR3 is CASSQEPSFTYEQYF. The CDR3 DNA is TGTGCCAGCAGCCAAGAGCCAAGTTTTACCTACGAGCAGTACTTC.

This clonotype was seen many times. The rearrangement uses TRBV28 and TRBJ2-5, with 7 bases fitting TRBD2. J gave up 4 bases and V 4 bases, and 12 bases lay outside the gene matches. In germline, CDR1 is MDHEN, CDR2 SYDVKM. The CDR3 has 16 residues. The CDR3 spells CASSWAWEGLGETQYF. The CDR3 DNA sequence: TGTGCCAGCAGTTGGGCATGGGAGGGCCTAGGAGAGACCCAGTACTTC.

This clonotype was found many times. V usage is TRBV6-1 and J usage is TRBJ2-3; no reliable D call. V lost 6 bases, J lost 0 bases, and 10 bases lay in between. Germline V lookup: CDR1 MNHNS, CDR2 SASEGT. The CDR3 extends over 14 amino acids. CDR3 sequence (DNA): TGTGCCAGCAGGTGGGGTACTAGCACAGATACGCAGTATTTT. Its protein is CASRWGTSTDTQYF.

This clonotype was counted ten times or more. V gene TRBV9 combines with J gene TRBJ1-2, with a weak D call TRBD1 (5 bases). CDR3 length: 18 amino acids. Germline lookup yields CDR1 SGDLS and CDR2 YYNGEE. The V and J ends lost 0 bases and 4 bases respectively, with 22 bases between them. The DNA for the CDR3 is TGTGCCAGCAGCGTAGCTACAGGTGGTGGCACCGCAAGCTATGGCTACACCTTC. It codes for CASSVATGGGTASYGYTF.

This clonotype was counted ten times or more. This sequence joins TRBV4-1 and TRBJ2-7; 9 nucleotides agree with TRBD1. The CDR3 runs to 14 residues. V lost 1 base and J lost 6; bases outside the gene matches: 4. Germline V CDR1 and CDR2: MGHRA, YSYEKL. CDR3 amino acids: CASSQVQGAGEQYF. The DNA of the CDR3 is TGCGCCAGCAGCCAAGTACAGGGGGCCGGCGAGCAGTACTTC.

This clonotype came up many times. The chain recombines TRBV19 with TRBJ2-7, with 11 bases fitting TRBD1. CDR1 is LNHDA and CDR2 is SQIVND in the germline V gene (reference sequence). V lost 8 bases and J lost 4; bases outside the gene matches: 7. The CDR3 consists of 14 residues. CDR3 residues: CASSPGQGVYEQYF. The CDR3 DNA sequence: TGTGCCAGTTCTCCGGGACAGGGGGTTTACGAGCAGTACTTC.

The V and J genes are TRBV6-4 and TRBJ2-7, with D unresolved. The V gene's germline CDR1 is MRHNA and CDR2 SNTAGT. The CDR3 is 14 amino acids. Trimming removed 3 bases at V and 0 bases at J, with 9 bases between. CDR3 in amino acids: CASSETESSYEQYF. CDR3 coding DNA: TGTGCCAGCAGTGAAACAGAGAGCTCCTACGAGCAGTACTTC.

In this sample, this clonotype turned up many times. The chain combines TRBV6-2 or TRBV6-3 with TRBJ2-7; 9 bases are shared with TRBD1. The CDR3 is 14 residues long. V shed 8 bases, J shed 1 base, and the junction held 6 bases outside the gene matches. Germline V gene data show CDR1 as MNHEY and CDR2 as SVGEGT. CDR3 sequence: CASLTGGSSYEQYF. For the CDR3, the DNA is TGTGCCAGCTTGACAGGGGGGTCGTCCTACGAGCAGTACTTC.

The chain employs TRBV19 and TRBJ1-5; D unclear. The CDR3 consists of 16 residues. CDR1 LNHDA and CDR2 SQIVND come from the germline V gene (reference sequence). Trimming cost V 4 bases and J 1 base, with 14 bases left between them. This CDR3 is CASSKEWAESNQPQHF. CDR3 bases: TGTGCCAGTAGTAAGGAGTGGGCAGAAAGCAATCAGCCCCAGCATTTT. Full variable domain (rest looked up from reference TRBV19 and TRBJ1-5): DGGITQSPKYLFRKEGQNVTLSCEQNLNHDAMYWYRQDPGQGLRLIYYSQIVNDFQKGDIAEGYSVSREKKESFPLTVTSAQKNPTAFYLCASSKEWAESNQPQHFGDGTRLSIL.

As to this clonotype: With a much larger clone just one base away, this may be a read error. The chain has TRBV13 and TRBJ1-1, with a possible D match to TRBD1 (5 bases). Germline V gene data show CDR1 as PRHDT and CDR2 as FYEKMQ (reference sequence). The CDR3 runs to 16 residues. The germline V and J ends were trimmed by 5 bases and 5 bases, with 21 bases remaining between them. Written as DNA, the CDR3 is TGTGCCAGCAGCCTCCCCCAATCAGGGTTCAAGACTGAAGCTTTCTTT. Translated: CASSLPQSGFKTEAFF.

This clonotype was seen ten or more times. CDR3 loop: CASSRDGQITNEQFF. The CDR3 DNA sequence: TGCGCCAGCAGCCGCGACGGACAGATTACAAATGAGCAGTTCTTC. V is TRBV4-1 and J is TRBJ2-1; possible D gene TRBD1, 6 bases. Germline V gene data show CDR1 as MGHRA and CDR2 as YSYEKL. V was cut by 4 bases and J by 7 bases, with 17 bases left in between. The CDR3 sequence is 15 residues long.

This sequence joins TRBV7-3 and TRBJ2-2; the match to TRBD2 covers 9 bases. From germline, CDR1 is SGHTA and CDR2 FQGTGA. Trimming removed 7 bases from V and 7 bases from J; junction bases left unmatched: 10. CDR3 length: 15 amino acids. CDR3 amino acids: CASTLSGSKGGELFF. The CDR3 DNA reads TGTGCCAGCACCCTTAGCGGGAGTAAAGGCGGGGAGCTGTTTTTT.

Ten or more counts support this clonotype. The chain joins TRBV11-2 to TRBJ1-5; D not certain. The CDR3 loop spans 21 amino acids. Trimming cost V 0 bases and J 0 bases, with 24 bases left between them. In germline, CDR1 is SGHAT, CDR2 FQNNGV. In DNA, the CDR3 is TGTGCCAGCAGCTTAGATCCCACGCGCGGCCGTTTTTACTATAGCAATCAGCCCCAGCATTTT. It encodes CASSLDPTRGRFYYSNQPQHF.

Comments on this clonotype: The junction shows a germline mismatch at one end, possibly a read error. This rearrangement joins TRBV28 to TRBJ2-3; 13 positions agree with TRBD2. Germline loops: CDR1 MDHEN, CDR2 SYDVKM. The CDR3 sequence is 18 residues long. CDR3 sequence: CASNPTVRTSGSRDTQYF. In DNA form, the CDR3 reads TGTGCCAGCAACCCAACGGTGAGGACTAGCGGGAGCAGAGATACGCAGTATTTT.

V usage is TRBV28 and J usage is TRBJ2-1; 10 positions match TRBD2. With V trimmed by 8 bases and J by 5 bases, 6 bases remained unmatched. CDR3 length equals 14 residues. Germline lookup yields CDR1 MDHEN and CDR2 SYDVKM. In DNA form, the CDR3 reads TGTGCCAGCGGCCGGACTAGCGGCAACAATGAGCAGTTCTTC. This encodes CASGRTSGNNEQFF.

This clonotype came up many times. The V gene is TRBV30, the J gene TRBJ1-2; TRBD1 might be the D (5 bases). The V end was cut by 2 bases, the J end by 8 bases, with 15 bases between. This CDR3 region has 13 residues. Germline CDR1 and CDR2: GTSNPN and SVGIG (reference sequence). The CDR3 loop reads CAWSSSRTFGYTF. CDR3 DNA sequence: TGTGCCTGGAGTTCTTCCCGGACATTCGGCTACACCTTC.

At least ten counts were recorded for this clonotype. This chain links TRBV5-6 with TRBJ2-3; 11 bases fit TRBD1. With 2 bases clipped from V and 6 bases from J, the junction kept 5 bases outside the gene matches. CDR1 SGHDT and CDR2 YYEEEE come from the germline V gene. The CDR3 has 15 amino acids. The CDR3 spells CASSFMDRGRDTQYF. In DNA form, the CDR3 reads TGTGCCAGCAGCTTCATGGACAGGGGGCGGGATACGCAGTATTTT.

The sample holds many counts of this clonotype. V usage is TRBV6-2 or TRBV6-3 and J usage is TRBJ1-3; D unresolved. CDR1 MNHEY and CDR2 SVGEGT come from the germline V gene. The V end lost 6 bases, the J end lost 0 bases, and 15 bases lay between the germline ends. The CDR3 covers 16 residues. Written as DNA, the CDR3 is TGTGCCAGCAGCCTGGGGAGCCGCCGCTCTGGAAACACCATATATTTT. Protein product: CASSLGSRRSGNTIYF.

This clonotype was counted ten times or more. The chain employs TRBV20-1 and TRBJ1-1, with 8 positions matching TRBD1. The CDR3 sequence is 13 residues long. Germline CDR1 is DFQATT and CDR2 is SNEGSKA (reference sequence). The V gene end was trimmed by 6 bases and the J gene end by 3 bases; junction bases not matched to a gene: 6. The CDR3 here is CSALTGEDTEAFF. CDR3 DNA: TGCAGTGCCCTGACAGGGGAGGACACTGAAGCTTTCTTT.

This clonotype has ten or more counts. The chain has TRBV28 and TRBJ2-2; TRBD1 agrees at 9 bases. The germline V gene has CDR1 MDHEN and CDR2 SYDVKM. Trimming cost V 5 bases and J 4 bases; bases outside gene matches: 8. The CDR3 has 16 amino acids. The CDR3 sequence: CASSPSGQGSTGELFF. The CDR3 DNA sequence: TGTGCCAGCAGTCCTTCAGGACAGGGGAGCACCGGGGAGCTGTTTTTT.

In this sample, this clonotype turned up many times. The chain joins TRBV5-1 to TRBJ2-7, with 10 bases identical to TRBD1. J was trimmed by 6 bases and V by 4 bases; bases with no gene match: 7. Germline V lookup: CDR1 SGHRS, CDR2 YFSETQ. This CDR3 is 14 amino acids long. In DNA, the CDR3 is TGCGCCAGCAGCCCCGGACAGGGGGTAAGCGAGCAGTACTTC. Encoded protein: CASSPGQGVSEQYF.

This clonotype showed up many times. This chain links TRBV11-2 with TRBJ2-5, with D uncertain. Trimming removed 1 base at V and 2 bases at J, with 5 bases between. Germline V lookup: CDR1 SGHAT, CDR2 FQNNGV. The CDR3 runs to 13 residues. CDR3 sequence (DNA): TGTGCCAGCAGCTTAGTGGGTCAAGAGACCCAGTACTTC. Translation gives CASSLVGQETQYF.

The chain employs TRBV13 and TRBJ2-3, with D possibly being TRBD1 (7 bases). V was shortened by 5 bases and J by 5 bases, with 14 bases between the two germline ends. CDR3 length: 14 amino acids. Germline V CDR1 and CDR2: PRHDT, FYEKMQ (reference sequence). The CDR3 spells CASSGGTAQDTQYF. The CDR3 bases are TGTGCCAGCAGCGGGGGGACAGCCCAAGATACGCAGTATTTT.

In its sample, this clonotype was seen many times. The rearrangement links TRBV6-2 or TRBV6-3 to TRBJ1-1; D is uncertain. This CDR3 has 13 residues. Trimming removed 6 bases from V and 0 bases from J, with 8 bases in between. CDR1 is MNHEY and CDR2 is SVGEGT in the germline V gene. CDR3: CASRPGMNTEAFF. The CDR3 DNA follows: TGTGCCAGCAGACCTGGCATGAACACTGAAGCTTTCTTT.